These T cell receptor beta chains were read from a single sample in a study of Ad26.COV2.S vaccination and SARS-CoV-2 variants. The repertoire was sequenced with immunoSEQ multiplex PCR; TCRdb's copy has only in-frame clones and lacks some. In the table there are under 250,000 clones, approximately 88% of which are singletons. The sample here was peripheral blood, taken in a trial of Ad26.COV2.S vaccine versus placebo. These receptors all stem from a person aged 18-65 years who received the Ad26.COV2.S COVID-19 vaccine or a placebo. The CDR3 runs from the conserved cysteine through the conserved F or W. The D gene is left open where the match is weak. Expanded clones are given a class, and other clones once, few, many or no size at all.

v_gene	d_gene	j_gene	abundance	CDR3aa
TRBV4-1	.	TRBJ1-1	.	CALCRVTF
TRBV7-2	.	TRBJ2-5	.	CASSSVRRETQYF
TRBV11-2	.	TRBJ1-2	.	CASSLRGSSPSNYGYTF
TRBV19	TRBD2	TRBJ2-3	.	CASSIDASGFSTDTQYF
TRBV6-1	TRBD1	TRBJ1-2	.	CASSEWDRLNYGYTF
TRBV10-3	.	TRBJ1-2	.	CAISATQDIYGYTF
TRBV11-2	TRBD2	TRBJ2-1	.	CASSLVAGGHRGDEQFF
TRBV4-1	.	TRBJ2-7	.	CASSQVFRGASNEQYF
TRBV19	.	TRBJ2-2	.	CASSLRGNTGELFF
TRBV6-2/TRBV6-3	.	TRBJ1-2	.	CASSDPGGLLYGYTF
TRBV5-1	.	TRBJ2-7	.	CASSLTGSPYEQYF
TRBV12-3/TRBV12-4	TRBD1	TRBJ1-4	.	CASSFTGGKLFF
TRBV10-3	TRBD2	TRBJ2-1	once	CAISESLAGVYNEQFF
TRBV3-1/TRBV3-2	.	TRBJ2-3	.	CASSQDGGGEGTQYF
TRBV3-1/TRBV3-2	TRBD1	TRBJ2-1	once	CASSPDRDEQFF
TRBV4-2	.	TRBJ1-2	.	CASSQVPGSYGYTF
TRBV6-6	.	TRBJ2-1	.	CASSPDLTNLNEQFF
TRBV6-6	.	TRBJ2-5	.	CASSRARETQYF
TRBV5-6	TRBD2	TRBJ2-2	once	CASSDLSGVNTGELFF
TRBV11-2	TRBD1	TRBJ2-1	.	CASSLGRGTGYNEQFF
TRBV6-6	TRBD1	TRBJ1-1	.	CASIKTLTGLSTEAFF
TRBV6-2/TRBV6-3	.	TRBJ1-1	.	CASSSREQLNTEAFF
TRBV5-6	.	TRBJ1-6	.	CASSARASSPLHF
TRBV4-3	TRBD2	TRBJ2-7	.	CASSQVPSGGGSYEQYF
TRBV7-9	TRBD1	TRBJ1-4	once	CASSTAGTGREKLFF
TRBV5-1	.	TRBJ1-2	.	CASSSPQSNYGYTF
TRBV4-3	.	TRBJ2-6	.	CASSQEGGSGANVLTF
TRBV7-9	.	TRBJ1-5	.	CASSSFNQPQHF
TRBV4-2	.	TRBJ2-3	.	CASSQDPASDTQYF
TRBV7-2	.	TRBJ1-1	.	CASSARQPGNTEAFF
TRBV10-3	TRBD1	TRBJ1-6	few	CAIMRGPSSPLHF
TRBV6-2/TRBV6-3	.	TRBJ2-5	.	CASSSPSRGQETQYF
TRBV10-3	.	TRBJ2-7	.	CAISVGGDSNEQYF
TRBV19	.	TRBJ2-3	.	CASGLLSTDTQYF
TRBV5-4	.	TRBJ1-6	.	CASSLGPVSYNSPLHF
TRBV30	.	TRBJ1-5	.	CAWSVKIGESSQPQHF
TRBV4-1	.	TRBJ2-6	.	CASSQEVGGWAGANVLTF
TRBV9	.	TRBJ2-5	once	CASSVDSGGETQYF
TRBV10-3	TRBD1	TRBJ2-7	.	CAISVQGEIYEQYF
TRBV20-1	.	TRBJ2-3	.	CSASRGYNTQYF
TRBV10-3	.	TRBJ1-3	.	CAIRTGQSSGNTIYF
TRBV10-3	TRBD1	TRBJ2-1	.	CAISAPRDRGKNEQFF
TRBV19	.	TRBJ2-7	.	CASSRETLREQYF
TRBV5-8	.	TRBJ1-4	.	CASSSWPPLRTEKLFF
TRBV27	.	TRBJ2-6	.	CASSIAGQSNVLTF
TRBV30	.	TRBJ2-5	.	CAWKVQGPQETQYF
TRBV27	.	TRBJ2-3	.	CASARNPDPRGLYTDTQYF
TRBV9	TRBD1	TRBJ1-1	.	CASSALQGMNTEAFF
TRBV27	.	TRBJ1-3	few	CASSVLGGNTIYF
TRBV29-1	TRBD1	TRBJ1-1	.	CSARGDSLRGGTEAFF
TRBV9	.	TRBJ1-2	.	CASSLDASRGYTF
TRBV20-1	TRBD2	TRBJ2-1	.	CSASSALAGNYNEQFF
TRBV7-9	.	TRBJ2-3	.	CASSRHQGLTDTQYF
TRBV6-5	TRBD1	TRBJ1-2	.	CASRRGPNYGYTF
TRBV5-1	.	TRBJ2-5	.	CASSLGGRYIQETQYF
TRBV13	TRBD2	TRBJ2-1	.	CASSLTSAGNNEQFF
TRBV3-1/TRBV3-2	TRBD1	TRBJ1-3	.	CASSQVYRGRAGNTIYF